One T cell receptor (beta chain) is described in this entry. This clonotype was counted at least ten times. Its recognized antigen is unknown. No clone much larger than this one lies a single base away; base qualities are absent. Amplification of TCR beta CDR3 regions was carried out from RNA transcripts. For the first round of RT-PCR on the TCR CDR3, the HTBI primer set was used together with the Qiagen OneStep RT-PCR kit. Libraries were constructed in a second round of multiplex PCR, after which size selection and purification were performed. Libraries were sequenced paired-end with 100 bp reads on an Illumina HiSeq2000. The original methods were these. Raw data were processed with SOAPnuke, discarding reads with adapters, uncalled bases, mean Phred below 15, or no exact constant-primer or identifier match. High-quality paired reads were merged using COPE v1.2.5, and each unique nucleotide sequence was defined as a clonotype. MiTCR v1.1 was used to align the clonotypes against IMGT TRBV, TRBD and TRBJ reference segments. The analysis included only V-J combinations with a frequency above 0.0001, which together covered 99% to 99.2% of the repertoires. A TCS score was defined as the ratio of F50 (clonal expansion) to E x V (chaos), with BLOSUM62-based TCRdist applied between CDR3 peptides within each V-J. Welch's t-statistics and random forest reduced roughly 500 V-J features to fewer than 15, which were used in a naive Bayes classifier (R e1071). TCRdb's own reprocessing of the public reads used fastp at Q25 and MiXCR and kept productive beta chains. Every CDR3 protein is listed once, alongside the most common genes and DNA of its rows. In this record, the V and J calls reflect TCRdb's handling and not the investigators' own analysis. This sample has 350,000 to 400,000 distinct CDR3 sequences in its table, and approximately 17% of those were observed once. Clones ranked in the top ten supply 40% of the sample.

Moderately to severely active disease, a Clinical Activity Score of at least 3, a NOSPECS grade of at least 4, and a duration under 3 months were present in ophthalmopathy patients. Any patient with an uncontrolled infection, another autoimmune disease, pregnancy or lactation was excluded. Diagnoses relied on clinical symptoms, serum thyroxine and TRAb, thyroid ultrasound and orbital computed tomography. Ficoll-Paque density gradient centrifugation was used to isolate PBMCs from about 9 ml of fresh peripheral blood. Total RNA was extracted using Trizol reagent, and RNA quality was assessed on an Agilent 2100 Bioanalyzer. This entry comes from a study of T cells in Graves' hyperthyroidism and ophthalmopathy (dated by TCRdb to between 2018 and 2021). Broadly, across the study: Peripheral blood was sampled at the time of initial diagnosis, prior to any treatment. To identify distinguishing TCR V-J signatures, a discovery cohort of around 100 patients was used, comprising 40 to 45 with Graves' ophthalmopathy and around 57 with stable Graves' hyperthyroidism. Whether ophthalmopathy could be predicted prospectively was tested in an independent validation cohort made up of 18 to 20 hyperthyroidism patients plus 17 patients who later progressed to ophthalmopathy. The 75 to 100 discovery patients were divided at random into training and test sets in a 7:3 ratio. The study also compared thyroid tissue and blood T-cell repertoires from 6 or 7 Graves' hyperthyroidism patients. After sampling, hyperthyroidism patients received methimazole starting at 30 mg daily, and ophthalmopathy patients received high-dose intravenous methylprednisolone. The paper describes TCR Vbeta CDR3 sequencing of 140 or so peripheral blood samples, made up of roughly 45 ophthalmopathy patients, some 80 hyperthyroidism patients and roughly 17 progressor patients.

Cut back by 7 bases and 2 bases, the V and J ends lie 9 bases apart. The CDR3 starts with the cysteine, ends with the phenylalanine, and has 12 residues. The DNA shown is the 36-base CDR3, in frame from base 1. The germline V gene encodes CDR1 SNHLY and CDR2 FYNNEI. The full study reports these points: Ophthalmopathy was separated from stable hyperthyroidism by a 13 V-J signature model, with roughly 88% sensitivity and roughly 84% specificity obtained in cross-validation and 80%/75% obtained in testing. Most expanded thyroid clonotypes (frequency above 0.001) were also found in blood, which suggests that blood repertoires may mirror thyroid immune responses. No statistical method was used to set the sample size in advance, and investigators knew the group allocation. In validation, the model predicted progression to ophthalmopathy a median of 6.5 months before onset, with about 64% sensitivity and 72.22% specificity.

This clonotype originated in a man aged 18 to 35 with Graves' ophthalmopathy. The sequence is built from TRBV2 and TRBJ2-7; the D gene cannot be resolved reliably. The specimen sequenced was blood. The nucleotide sequence is TGTGCCAGCACAAAGGTGGCCTACGAGCAGTACTTC. This yields the protein CASTKVAYEQYF.